This is a list of T cell receptor beta chains from one sample in a study of blood T cell repertoires in COVID-19. Sequencing was performed with immunoSEQ multiplex PCR; in TCRdb, only in-frame clones are kept and a portion is missing. Among approximately 260,000 clones listed, around 87% were seen once. What was sequenced was peripheral blood. Receptors were obtained from a man between 60 and 70 years old who had recovered from COVID-19. The CDR3 runs from the conserved cysteine through the conserved F or W. The order of the fields is V gene, clone size, J gene, D gene, CDR3 protein, CDR3 DNA. D genes are given only for firm matches. Clone size, where shown, is once, few, many, or a class for clones that have expanded.

TRBV10-2,-,TRBJ2-7,TRBD2,CASSGSSGSYEQYF,TGCGCCAGCAGTGGAAGTAGCGGGTCCTACGAGCAGTACTTC
TRBV7-2,-,TRBJ2-5,TRBD2,CASSLGPSGGGQETQYF,TGTGCCAGCAGCTTAGGTCCTAGCGGGGGGGGACAAGAGACCCAGTACTTC
TRBV27,-,TRBJ2-7,TRBD2,CASSYSGVISYEQYF,TGTGCCAGCAGTTATAGCGGGGTGATCTCCTACGAGCAGTACTTC
TRBV9,few,TRBJ1-2,TRBD1,CASSATGGSNGYTF,TGTGCCAGCAGCGCTACAGGGGGCAGCAATGGCTACACCTTC
TRBV5-4,once,TRBJ1-6,TRBD1,CASSLGGTAYNSPLHF,TGTGCCAGCAGCTTGGGGGGGACAGCCTATAATTCACCCCTCCACTTT
TRBV19,-,TRBJ1-1,-,CASSPEAPPRNTEAFF,TGTGCCAGTAGTCCCGAGGCCCCACCTAGGAACACTGAAGCTTTCTTT
TRBV21-1,-,TRBJ2-7,-,CASSNKGLDGDRFGEQYF,TGTGCCAGCAGCAATAAGGGTCTTGACGGGGACAGGTTCGGGGAGCAGTACTTC
TRBV7-8,-,TRBJ2-5,-,CASSLGLLFGFRETQYF,TGTGCCAGCAGCTTAGGACTCCTCTTTGGGTTCCGAGAGACCCAGTACTTC
TRBV19,-,TRBJ2-1,-,CASSTDRYSYNEQFF,TGTGCCAGTAGTACCGACAGGTATTCCTACAATGAGCAGTTCTTC
TRBV18,few,TRBJ1-6,-,CASSPRDSAPLHF,TGTGCCAGCTCACCTCGGGATTCAGCACCCCTCCACTTT
TRBV3-1/TRBV3-2,-,TRBJ1-1,-,CASSQAGEAEAFF,TGTGCCAGCAGCCAAGCGGGGGAGGCTGAAGCTTTCTTT
TRBV20-1,-,TRBJ2-1,TRBD2,CSASVASGGLYNEQFF,TGCAGTGCTAGTGTCGCTAGCGGGGGGTTGTACAATGAGCAGTTCTTC
TRBV6-5,-,TRBJ2-1,-,CASTTRGDEQFF,TGTGCCAGCACAACCCGCGGGGATGAGCAGTTCTTC
TRBV2,-,TRBJ1-5,TRBD1,CASSELGQGVHQPQHF,TGTGCCAGCAGTGAATTGGGACAGGGGGTCCATCAGCCCCAGCATTTT
TRBV7-9,-,TRBJ2-7,TRBD2,CASSFTGGEQYF,TGTGCCAGCAGCTTTACGGGGGGCGAGCAGTACTTC
TRBV6-5,-,TRBJ1-5,TRBD1,CASSDQGANQPQHF,TGTGCCAGCAGCGATCAGGGGGCCAATCAGCCCCAGCATTTT
TRBV6-1,-,TRBJ2-1,TRBD1,CASSAVVGTGSYNEQFF,TGTGCCAGCAGTGCTGTCGTCGGGACAGGCTCCTACAATGAGCAGTTCTTC
TRBV10-3,-,TRBJ1-1,TRBD1,CAITPQGALTEAFF,TGTGCCATCACTCCACAGGGGGCTCTCACTGAAGCTTTCTTT
TRBV19,few,TRBJ1-4,-,CASSIGAGNEKLFF,TGTGCCAGTAGTATAGGGGCCGGAAATGAAAAACTGTTTTTT
TRBV18,once,TRBJ1-3,-,CASSTRVNTIYF,TGTGCCAGCTCCACCCGAGTCAACACCATATATTTT
TRBV3-1/TRBV3-2,-,TRBJ1-4,-,CASSEQGMIREKLFF,TGTGCCAGCAGCGAGCAGGGGATGATTAGAGAAAAACTGTTTTTT
TRBV9,-,TRBJ2-5,-,CASSSRTTQETQYF,TGTGCCAGCAGCTCCCGGACAACTCAAGAGACCCAGTACTTC
TRBV5-1,once,TRBJ1-5,TRBD1,CAREPGTGYQPQHF,TGCGCCAGAGAACCCGGGACAGGTTATCAGCCCCAGCATTTT
TRBV19,-,TRBJ2-2,TRBD1,CASRKIGQGASGELFF,TGTGCCAGTAGGAAGATAGGACAGGGGGCGTCCGGGGAGCTGTTTTTT
TRBV2,-,TRBJ2-2,TRBD2,CARKLAGSNTGELFF,TGTGCCAGAAAACTAGCGGGGTCGAACACCGGGGAGCTGTTTTTT
TRBV5-1,-,TRBJ2-5,TRBD2,CASSLAGNQETQYF,TGCGCCAGCAGTCTAGCGGGGAATCAAGAGACCCAGTACTTC